Listed here are 29 T cell receptor beta chains from one sample, sequenced in a study of T cells in Graves' hyperthyroidism and ophthalmopathy. Amplified TCR beta CDR3 regions derived from RNA transcripts. The HTBI primer set served for first-round RT-PCR of the TCR CDR3. TCRdb fed the multiplex PCR reads into MiXCR, producing one record per CDR3 protein. The sample consists of about 400,000 distinct CDR3 sequences, 13% to 15% of them appearing once. The specimen sequenced was blood. Receptors originate from a woman in her sixties or seventies with Graves' ophthalmopathy.

This clonotype appeared a few times. As DNA, the CDR3 is TGCGCCAGCAGGGATGGACGGGGTTTCTATGAGCAGTTCTTC. Translated: CASRDGRGFYEQFF. J is TRBJ2-1 and V is TRBV5-1, with a weak D call TRBD2 (5 bases). The CDR3 length is 14 residues. V was cut by 5 bases and J by 8 bases, with 17 bases left in between. Germline CDR1 reads SGHRS; CDR2 reads YFSETQ.

The V call is TRBV7-9, the J call TRBJ2-5, with D hard to call. The germline V and J ends were trimmed by 7 bases and 0 bases, with 12 bases remaining between them. CDR1 is SEHNR, CDR2 FQNEAQ, per germline (reference sequence). CDR3 size: 14 residues. CDR3: CASNPRADQETQYF. In DNA form, the CDR3 reads TGTGCCAGCAACCCACGGGCCGACCAAGAGACCCAGTACTTC.

This clonotype was picked up many times. The rearrangement links TRBV13 to TRBJ2-3; unclear D gene. V was clipped by 2 bases and J by 3 bases, with 6 bases between them. The CDR3 length is 13 residues. Germline CDR1 and CDR2: PRHDT and FYEKMQ (reference sequence). The CDR3 here is CASSLSATDTQYF. In nucleotides, the CDR3 is TGTGCCAGCAGCTTATCAGCGACAGATACGCAGTATTTT.

The chain is built from TRBV11-2 and TRBJ2-2; 7 nucleotides match TRBD2. Germline loops: CDR1 SGHAT, CDR2 FQNNGV. This CDR3 is 14 amino acids long. V gave up 8 bases and J gave up 7 bases; unmatched junction bases: 10. In DNA, the CDR3 is TGTGCCAGCTCTAAGGGGAGGGCCGTCGGGGAGCTGTTTTTT. Amino acid sequence: CASSKGRAVGELFF.

This clonotype appeared many times. Here the CDR3 DNA reads TGTGCCAGCAGAGCCCCGGGACAGGGCGGGAATGAGCAGTTCTTC. Its translation: CASRAPGQGGNEQFF. V gene TRBV6-2 or TRBV6-3 combines with J gene TRBJ2-1, with 9 bases aligning to TRBD1. Looked up from germline, CDR1 is MNHEY and CDR2 is SVGEGT. There are 15 residues in the CDR3. V trimming: 6 bases; J trimming: 7 bases; junction bases outside the gene matches: 10.

The rearrangement joins TRBV29-1 to TRBJ2-1; 10 nucleotides agree with TRBD1. This CDR3 is 12 amino acids long. CDR1 is SQVTM, CDR2 ANQGSEA, per germline. V was pared by 6 bases and J by 4 bases, with 0 bases of the junction left unmatched. CDR3 nucleotides: TGCAGCGTGGACAGGGGGTACAATGAGCAGTTCTTC. This encodes CSVDRGYNEQFF.

This clonotype was observed at least ten times. The V and J genes are TRBV7-2 and TRBJ2-7, with 12 bases fitting TRBD2. Germline CDR1 reads SGHTA; CDR2 reads FQGNSA. J gave up 5 bases and V 1 base, and 12 bases lay outside the gene matches. CDR3 size: 18 residues. Here the CDR3 DNA reads TGTGCCAGCAGCTTAGGACCGCGACTAGCGGGAGTTCCCCACGAGCAGTACTTC. Protein sequence: CASSLGPRLAGVPHEQYF.

The table lists this clonotype with many counts. This rearrangement joins TRBV2 to TRBJ1-5; no firm D call. This CDR3 region has 15 residues. Trimming removed 0 bases from V and 1 base from J, with 7 bases in between. Germline values: CDR1 SNHLY, CDR2 FYNNEI. CDR3 sequence: CASSEATGSNQPQHF. CDR3 nucleotide sequence: TGTGCCAGCAGTGAAGCGACGGGCAGCAATCAGCCCCAGCATTTT.

On this clonotype itself: Possible read error: a much larger clone is one base away. J is TRBJ2-1 and V is TRBV11-2; 7 nucleotides align to TRBD2. The ends lost 7 bases at V and 3 bases at J; junction bases unmatched: 12. The CDR3 runs 16 residues. CDR1 and CDR2 (germline): SGHAT, FQNNGV. CDR3 in DNA: TGTGCCAGCACTAGTACTGGGGGAGGGCACTACAATGAGCAGTTCTTC. Its translation: CASTSTGGGHYNEQFF.

This clonotype was detected ten times or more. The chain couples TRBV5-1 to TRBJ2-7; TRBD1 is a possible D gene (5 bases). CDR3 length equals 14 residues. Germline lookup yields CDR1 SGHRS and CDR2 YFSETQ. The V end was cut by 4 bases, the J end by 2 bases, with 13 bases between. The CDR3 is CASSPQGPTYEQYF. The DNA of the CDR3 is TGCGCCAGCAGCCCCCAGGGCCCAACCTACGAGCAGTACTTC.

The chain carries TRBV15 and TRBJ2-5; no firm D call. Trimming stripped 0 bases from V and 8 bases from J, with 10 bases between. Germline CDR1 is LNHNV and CDR2 is YYDKDF (reference sequence). The CDR3 runs to 13 residues. The DNA of the CDR3 is TGTGCCACCAGCAGAGATCGCTCATTTACCCAGTACTTC. Translated, it gives CATSRDRSFTQYF.

This clonotype was recorded at least ten times. The chain combines TRBV28 with TRBJ2-1, with 11 positions matching TRBD2. Germline V gene data show CDR1 as MDHEN and CDR2 as SYDVKM. The CDR3 covers 17 residues. Trimming removed 7 bases from V and 4 bases from J; junction bases left unmatched: 12. CDR3 sequence reads: CASTEGGTSGLYNEQFF. For the CDR3, the DNA is TGTGCCAGCACCGAGGGAGGGACTAGCGGTCTTTACAATGAGCAGTTCTTC. Full variable domain (rest looked up from reference TRBV28 and TRBJ2-1): DVKVTQSSRYLVKRTGEKVFLECVQDMDHENMFWYRQDPGLGLRLIYFSYDVKMKEKGDIPEGYSVSREKKERFSLILESASTNQTSMYLCASTEGGTSGLYNEQFFGPGTRLTVL.

This clonotype was seen a handful of times. This chain uses TRBV30 with TRBJ1-2; D gene uncertain. Trimming took 3 bases from V and 3 from J, leaving 11 bases between them. In germline, CDR1 is GTSNPN, CDR2 SVGIG (reference sequence). The CDR3 totals 13 residues. The chain's CDR3 is CAWRGGRDYGYTF. The CDR3 coding sequence is TGTGCCTGGAGAGGAGGCCGGGACTATGGCTACACCTTC.

This clonotype was seen repeatedly, ten times or more. The chain joins TRBV7-8 to TRBJ1-5, with TRBD1 identical over 8 bases. V was pared by 0 bases and J by 1 base, with 5 bases of the junction left unmatched. CDR3 size: 17 residues. Germline CDR1 is SGHVS and CDR2 is FQNEAQ. The CDR3, as DNA: TGTGCCAGCAGCTTAGCAGGACAGGGACCCAGCAATCAGCCCCAGCATTTT. Protein product: CASSLAGQGPSNQPQHF.

The rearrangement joins TRBV12-3 or TRBV12-4 to TRBJ1-6; possible D gene TRBD1, 5 bases. Trimming took off 4 bases at V and 0 bases at J, with 13 bases between the two ends. The CDR3 length is 17 residues. CDR3 in DNA: TGTGCCAGCAGTTCCGCGGGGGGGAGCTCCTATAATTCACCCCTCCACTTT. It specifies CASSSAGGSSYNSPLHF.

This clonotype was picked up many times. The chain has TRBV18 and TRBJ1-2, with a weak D call TRBD1 (5 bases). Trimming left V 3 bases short and J 3 bases short, with 11 bases between. Germline-derived CDR1 and CDR2 are KGHSH and LQKENI. The CDR3 length is 14 residues. The CDR3 loop reads CASSPIRDDYGYTF. CDR3 nucleotides: TGTGCCAGCTCACCCATCAGGGATGACTATGGCTACACCTTC.

In this sample, this clonotype turned up many times. The chain couples TRBV18 to TRBJ2-5; D call uncertain. V was clipped by 1 base and J by 5 bases, with 11 bases between them. The CDR3 is 14 amino acids. Germline V CDR1 and CDR2: KGHSH, LQKENI. The CDR3 DNA reads TGTGCCAGCTCACCACAGGGTGGTGAGGAGACCCAGTACTTC. This translates into CASSPQGGEETQYF.

The table lists this clonotype with many counts. The chain carries TRBV18 and TRBJ2-7; 9 positions agree with TRBD1. CDR1 and CDR2 (germline): KGHSH, LQKENI. Trimming at V came to 3 bases and at J to 2 bases, leaving 5 bases not matched to a gene. The CDR3 consists of 15 residues. The CDR3 sequence is CASSPAGQGTYEQYF. Written as DNA, the CDR3 is TGTGCCAGCTCACCGGCGGGACAGGGCACCTACGAGCAGTACTTC. The variable domain in full, completed from reference TRBV18 and TRBJ2-7, reads NAGVMQNPRHLVRRRGQEARLRCSPMKGHSHVYWYRQLPEEGLKFMVYLQKENIIDESGMPKERFSAEFPKEGPSILRIQQVVRGDSAAYFCASSPAGQGTYEQYFGPGTRLTVT.

This clonotype was recorded at least ten times. This chain links TRBV7-2 with TRBJ2-5, with 8 bases that match TRBD1. Germline-derived CDR1 and CDR2 are SGHTA and FQGNSA. V lost 5 bases and J lost 1; bases outside the gene matches: 9. The CDR3 loop spans 16 amino acids. The CDR3 loop reads CASSPRDRQSQETQYF. DNA for the CDR3: TGTGCCAGCAGCCCCCGGGACAGGCAGTCCCAAGAGACCCAGTACTTC.

This rearrangement joins TRBV4-2 to TRBJ2-2; D is perhaps TRBD2 (6 bases). Germline values: CDR1 LGHNA, CDR2 YNFKEQ. Between the trimmed V and J ends, which lost 0 bases and 1 base, there was a span of 12 bases. The CDR3 runs to 17 residues. CDR3 nucleotide sequence: TGTGCCAGCAGCCAAGAGGTTTTGCGGGGGAACACCGGGGAGCTGTTTTTT. It encodes CASSQEVLRGNTGELFF.

The chain couples TRBV20-1 to TRBJ1-1; the D gene is possibly TRBD1 (5 bases). Trimming took off 6 bases at V and 3 bases at J, with 20 bases between the two ends. CDR3 size: 15 residues. Germline V CDR1 and CDR2: DFQATT, SNEGSKA (reference sequence). Written as DNA, the CDR3 is TGCAGTGCCCCGGGACTTGGGGGGAAGTACACTGAAGCTTTCTTT. Protein product: CSAPGLGGKYTEAFF.

V and J are TRBV9 and TRBJ2-5, with 7 bases lining up with TRBD2. V shed 3 bases, J shed 2 bases, and the junction held 7 bases outside the gene matches. CDR3 size: 15 residues. CDR1 SGDLS and CDR2 YYNGEE come from the germline V gene. In DNA form, the CDR3 reads TGTGCCAGCAGCGCCCGACTAGCAGAACAAGAGACCCAGTACTTC. Amino acids: CASSARLAEQETQYF.

This clonotype was seen ten or more times. The V and J genes are TRBV30 and TRBJ2-5; TRBD1 agrees at 7 bases. Germline V CDR1 and CDR2: GTSNPN, SVGIG (reference sequence). V shed 2 bases, J shed 5 bases, and the junction held 2 bases outside the gene matches. CDR3 size: 12 residues. CDR3 region: CAWSLQGETQYF. DNA for the CDR3: TGTGCCTGGAGTCTACAGGGGGAGACCCAGTACTTC.

The rearrangement uses TRBV7-3 and TRBJ2-7, with 7 nucleotides matching TRBD1. Per germline, CDR1 SGHTA and CDR2 FQGTGA. This CDR3 contains 15 residues. The J segment lost 3 bases and the V segment lost 6 bases, leaving 11 bases of the junction unmatched. CDR3 DNA sequence: TGTGCCAGCAGTTTTAATCTCCGGGACAGCTACGAGCAGTACTTC. Its translation: CASSFNLRDSYEQYF. The entire variable domain, with the rest obtained from reference TRBV7-3 and TRBJ2-7, is as follows: GAGVSQTPSNKVTEKGKYVELRCDPISGHTALYWYRQSLGQGPEFLIYFQGTGAADDSGLPNDRFFAVRPEGSVSTLKIQRTERGDSAVYLCASSFNLRDSYEQYFGPGTRLTVT.

The chain couples TRBV5-1 to TRBJ2-3; D gene unclear. The CDR3 length is 16 residues. Per germline, CDR1 SGHRS and CDR2 YFSETQ. Trimming took 0 bases from V and 0 from J, leaving 11 bases between them. CDR3 region: CASSLAVAASTDTQYF. The CDR3 DNA follows: TGCGCCAGCAGCTTGGCAGTAGCTGCTAGCACAGATACGCAGTATTTT.

This sequence joins TRBV3-1 and TRBJ2-7, with D unresolved. Germline loops: CDR1 LGHDT, CDR2 YNNKEL (reference sequence). The CDR3 consists of 15 residues. Trimming took off 0 bases at V and 6 bases at J, with 15 bases between the two ends. In DNA, the CDR3 is TGTGCCAGCAGCCAAGATTGGCTGCAGATCAGCGAGCAGTACTTC. It specifies CASSQDWLQISEQYF.

This clonotype was found a few times. The CDR3 loop is CASGLGAGGGYTF. For the CDR3, the DNA is TGTGCTAGTGGTTTGGGAGCAGGGGGAGGCTACACCTTC. The chain carries TRBV12-5 and TRBJ1-2; TRBD1 agrees at 7 bases. This CDR3 has 13 amino acids. Germline V gene lookup returns CDR1 LGHNT and CDR2 FRNRAP. Unmatched junction bases numbered 4, after V lost 1 base and J lost 8 bases.

In this sample, this clonotype turned up many times. This sequence joins TRBV11-2 and TRBJ1-5, with D perhaps TRBD1 (6 bases). The CDR3 totals 15 residues. CDR1 and CDR2 from the germline V gene are SGHAT and FQNNGV. Trimming left V 5 bases short and J 5 bases short, with 16 bases between. CDR3 nucleotides: TGTGCCAGCAGCCCCCGACAGGAGCCGGATCAGCCCCAGCATTTT. This translates into CASSPRQEPDQPQHF.

V usage is TRBV19 and J usage is TRBJ2-1; 14 bases fit TRBD2. This CDR3 contains 14 residues. Germline V gene data show CDR1 as LNHDA and CDR2 as SQIVND (reference sequence). The junction had 4 bases not matched to a gene; V was cut back by 7 bases and J by 8 bases. DNA for the CDR3: TGTGCCAGTACCGGGACTAGCGGGAGCTATGAGCAGTTCTTC. Protein sequence: CASTGTSGSYEQFF.